These T cell receptor beta chains were read from a single sample in a study of CD8+ T cells in alopecia areata. The table came from immunoSEQ multiplex PCR; TCRdb's copy has only in-frame clones and leaves some out. The table lists 50,000 to 70,000 clones, roughly 46% of them singletons. Specimen: NKG2D-low CD8+ T cells sorted from blood. These receptors were collected from a human donor with alopecia areata. CDR3s include the opening cysteine and the closing phenylalanine or tryptophan. A D gene is named only where the DNA matches it firmly. Size values are once, few and many counts, or a class for expanded clones, and some rows have none.

clone size,V gene,D gene,J gene,CDR3 DNA,CDR3 protein
few,TRBV28,.,TRBJ2-7,TGTGCCAGCAAGCAGGCCCCAGAGGAGCAGTACTTC,CASKQAPEEQYF
.,TRBV13,.,TRBJ1-1,TGTGCCAGCAGCCCGAGCCGGGGGTTGACTGAAGCTTTCTTT,CASSPSRGLTEAFF
.,TRBV7-2,TRBD1,TRBJ2-3,TGTGCCAGCAGCGGCCGGGACAGCTACACAGATACGCAGTATTTT,CASSGRDSYTDTQYF
few,TRBV7-2,.,TRBJ2-7,TGTGCCAGCAGCTTAAACCGGGACTACGAGCAGTACTTC,CASSLNRDYEQYF
.,TRBV4-3,.,TRBJ1-3,TGCGCCAGCAGCCCCACTCCAGCAGGGGACTCTGGAAACACCATATATTTT,CASSPTPAGDSGNTIYF
.,TRBV7-9,.,TRBJ2-3,TGTGCCAGCAGCCCACCGACAGGGAGGACGGCAGATACGCAGTATTTT,CASSPPTGRTADTQYF
few,TRBV29-1,.,TRBJ2-3,TGCAGCGTTGAAGCTCCCCCAGATACGCAGTATTTT,CSVEAPPDTQYF
.,TRBV29-1,TRBD2,TRBJ2-5,TGCAGCGTGGGGGCTAGCGGGAGGGCCCTGGAGACCCAGTACTTC,CSVGASGRALETQYF
few,TRBV7-9,.,TRBJ2-7,TGTGCCAGCAGCTCCTCGCTAGGAGAAGGCTCCTACGAGCAGTACTTC,CASSSSLGEGSYEQYF
.,TRBV29-1,.,TRBJ2-1,TGCAGCGTTGAAGGGGGGAGGTTATACAATGAGCAGTTCTTC,CSVEGGRLYNEQFF
.,TRBV9,.,TRBJ1-1,TGTGCCAGCAGCGTAAGTCGGTGGGGCACTGAAGCTTTCTTT,CASSVSRWGTEAFF
.,TRBV6-5,.,TRBJ2-1,TGTGCCAGCATGGGGTACAATGAGCAGTTCTTC,CASMGYNEQFF
few,TRBV7-9,.,TRBJ2-7,TGTGCCAGCAGCCTCGTCTCCTACGAGCAGTACTTC,CASSLVSYEQYF
.,TRBV30,TRBD2,TRBJ2-7,TGTGCCTGGATCGATCCGGGGGGCTCCTACGAGCAGTACTTC,CAWIDPGGSYEQYF
.,TRBV7-9,TRBD1,TRBJ2-7,TGTGCCAGCACTGACAGGGGACCCGAGCAGTACTTC,CASTDRGPEQYF
few,TRBV4-1,.,TRBJ2-5,TGCGCCAGCAATGATCGACTAGGGCTCCAAGAGACCCAGTACTTC,CASNDRLGLQETQYF
.,TRBV5-6,.,TRBJ1-4,TGTGCCAGCAGCCTTGGCGGAGGACCCCCTTGGGAACTGTTTTTT,CASSLGGGPPWELFF
.,TRBV4-1,.,TRBJ1-5,TGCGCCAGCAGCCTCCGGACAGACCAGAGCAATCAGCCCCAGCATTTT,CASSLRTDQSNQPQHF
few,TRBV7-9,TRBD1,TRBJ2-6,TGTGCCAGCAGGGGGACAGGGGCGGCCAACGTCCTGACTTTC,CASRGTGAANVLTF
.,TRBV5-1,.,TRBJ2-3,TGCGCCAGCAGCTTTTATAGCTTGCGCAACACAGATACGCAGTATTTT,CASSFYSLRNTDTQYF
few,TRBV15,TRBD1,TRBJ2-7,TGTGCCACCAGCAGAACCCCGGGACAGGGGGTCTACGAGCAGTACTTC,CATSRTPGQGVYEQYF
.,TRBV7-9,.,TRBJ2-7,TGTGCCAGCAGCTTAGCACCATCTTGGGGCGAGCAGTACTTC,CASSLAPSWGEQYF
.,TRBV9,.,TRBJ2-1,TGTGCCAGCAGCGTAGGACAGGCCGCCTACAATGAGCAGTTCTTC,CASSVGQAAYNEQFF
few,TRBV23-1,.,TRBJ2-3,TGCGCCAGCCGACCAGATACGCAGTATTTT,CASRPDTQYF
few,TRBV19,.,TRBJ2-7,TGTGCCAGTAGTATCGGCGTAGGGATCTACGAGCAGTACTTC,CASSIGVGIYEQYF
.,TRBV11-3,TRBD1,TRBJ2-3,TGTGCCAGCAGCGGACTGGTGGGACAGCGCACAGATACGCAGTATTTT,CASSGLVGQRTDTQYF
.,TRBV18,.,TRBJ2-1,TGTGCCAGCTCACCGGGTAATGAGCAGTTCTTC,CASSPGNEQFF
.,TRBV4-1,.,TRBJ2-3,TGCGCCAGCAGCCAGGCACCGGGACTTCCAGATACGCAGTATTTT,CASSQAPGLPDTQYF
few,TRBV4-1,.,TRBJ2-6,TGCGCCAGCAGCTACAGCGTGTCAGGGGCCAACGTCCTGACTTTC,CASSYSVSGANVLTF
few,TRBV30,TRBD2,TRBJ2-1,TGTGCCTGGGTAGATCTGGGGGGGATCTACAATGAGCAGTTCTTC,CAWVDLGGIYNEQFF
few,TRBV7-9,.,TRBJ2-7,TGTGCCAGCAGCCAGGGGATCCACGAGCAGTACTTC,CASSQGIHEQYF
.,TRBV28,TRBD1,TRBJ2-3,TGTGCCAGCAGTTTATTCCCTGAGGGGGCCCATACGCAGTATTTT,CASSLFPEGAHTQYF
few,TRBV7-2,.,TRBJ2-5,TGTGCCAGCAGTCTTATTCCAGAGACCCAGTACTTC,CASSLIPETQYF
few,TRBV29-1,.,TRBJ1-1,TGCAGCGTTGAAAGGTCAGGAGTGAACACTGAAGCTTTCTTT,CSVERSGVNTEAFF
.,TRBV4-2,.,TRBJ2-7,TGTGCCAGCAGCCAAGATCAGGGCTTCGAGCAGTACTTC,CASSQDQGFEQYF
.,TRBV2,.,TRBJ2-1,TGTGCCAGCAGTGACGAAGTGTACAATGAGCAGTTCTTC,CASSDEVYNEQFF
few,TRBV29-1,.,TRBJ1-1,TGCAGCGTCGGACGGTTGAACACTGAAGCTTTCTTT,CSVGRLNTEAFF
few,TRBV4-3,.,TRBJ2-7,TGCGCCAGCAGCCAGGGCGAACAGAGAAGCGAGCAGTACTTC,CASSQGEQRSEQYF
.,TRBV2,.,TRBJ2-1,TGTGCCAGCATTTTTGATTCTGGGCATGAGCAGTTCTTC,CASIFDSGHEQFF
few,TRBV11-2,TRBD1,TRBJ2-3,TGTGCCAGCAGTATATCGGGGACAGGGCCGCCGGGGACGCAGTATTTT,CASSISGTGPPGTQYF
few,TRBV29-1,TRBD1,TRBJ2-4,TGCAGCGTGGGGACAGGGAAAAACATTCAGTACTTC,CSVGTGKNIQYF
.,TRBV29-1,.,TRBJ2-6,TGCAGCGGTGGGGGGGCAGTGGTCTCTGGGGCCAACGTCCTGACTTTC,CSGGGAVVSGANVLTF
few,TRBV7-9,.,TRBJ1-5,TGTGCCAGCAGCCTAGGGACCAGCAATCAGCCCCAGCATTTT,CASSLGTSNQPQHF
.,TRBV14,.,TRBJ1-2,TGTGCCAGCAGCCAAATAGAAGGGATGTATGGTTACACCTTC,CASSQIEGMYGYTF
few,TRBV2,TRBD2,TRBJ2-7,TGTGCCAGCAGTCCTATTAGTACTAGCGCAGGCTCCTACGAGCAGTACTTC,CASSPISTSAGSYEQYF
.,TRBV13,.,TRBJ2-1,TGTGCCAGCAGCTTGGGACTCTCCAATGAGCAGTTCTTC,CASSLGLSNEQFF
.,TRBV6-5,.,TRBJ2-7,TGTGCCAGCAGTTACCTTAGCTCCTACGAGCAGTACTTC,CASSYLSSYEQYF
.,TRBV27,.,TRBJ2-2,TGTGCCAGCAGTGCGGGGATGAACACCGGGGAGCTGTTTTTT,CASSAGMNTGELFF
.,TRBV28,TRBD1,TRBJ2-5,TGTGCCAGTACGAACAGGGGGCGTCAGGAGACCCAGTACTTC,CASTNRGRQETQYF
.,TRBV7-9,.,TRBJ2-2,TGTGCCAGCAGCTCAGGAGGGCAGGACACCGGGGAGCTGTTTTTT,CASSSGGQDTGELFF
.,TRBV7-6,.,TRBJ2-7,TGTGCCAGCAGCAAGGGGGGCCTTTCCTACGAGCAGTACTTC,CASSKGGLSYEQYF